This T cell receptor beta chain was captured by sequencing in a study of blood T cells in healthy people across ages. General study points: Naive CD4+ cells and diversity were both higher in long-lived donors than in aged donors. A roughly linear fall in TCR beta diversity per million T cells was seen with increasing age.

A second roughly 6 to 11 cycle PCR used barcoded and J-beta primers. MiXCR was run by TCRdb on the 5' RACE reads, yielding one entry per CDR3 protein. This table has over 500,000 distinct CDR3 sequences, approximately 52% appearing once. This clonotype turned up a few times. What it binds is not known. Germline V gives CDR1 SGHRS, CDR2 YFSETQ. After removal of 2 bases from V and 8 bases from J, the junction contained 12 bases not matched to a gene. The CDR3 has 16 amino acids. Samples each had at least 6 micrograms of total RNA extracted. The source is an elderly woman in good health. The rearrangement links TRBV5-1 to TRBJ1-2; TRBD1 aligns across 10 bases. The sample comprised blood. The CDR3 here is CASSFDTGTGDRGYTF. In DNA, the CDR3 is TGCGCCAGCAGCTTTGACACCGGGACAGGGGACAGAGGCTACACCTTC.